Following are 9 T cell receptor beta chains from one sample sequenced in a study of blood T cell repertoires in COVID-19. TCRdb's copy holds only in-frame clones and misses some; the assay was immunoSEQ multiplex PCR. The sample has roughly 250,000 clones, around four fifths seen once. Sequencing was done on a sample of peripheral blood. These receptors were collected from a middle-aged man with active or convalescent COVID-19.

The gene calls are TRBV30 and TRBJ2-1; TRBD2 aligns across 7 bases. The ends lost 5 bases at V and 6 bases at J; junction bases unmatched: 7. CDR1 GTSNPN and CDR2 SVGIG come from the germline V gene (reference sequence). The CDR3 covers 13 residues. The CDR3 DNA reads TGTGCCTGGGACAGCGGGACGGGCAATGAGCAGTTCTTC. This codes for CAWDSGTGNEQFF.

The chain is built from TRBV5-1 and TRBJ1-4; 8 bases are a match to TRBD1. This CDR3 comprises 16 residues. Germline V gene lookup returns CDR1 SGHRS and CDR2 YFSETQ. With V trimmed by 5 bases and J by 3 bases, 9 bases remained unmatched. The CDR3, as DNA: TGCGCCAGCAGAGACGGAACAGGGGGTCCTAATGAAAAACTGTTTTTT. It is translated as CASRDGTGGPNEKLFF.

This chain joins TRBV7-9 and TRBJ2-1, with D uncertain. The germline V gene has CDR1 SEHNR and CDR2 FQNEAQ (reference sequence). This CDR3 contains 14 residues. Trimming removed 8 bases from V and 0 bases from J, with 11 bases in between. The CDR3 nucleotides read TGTGCCAGCCAAACTGTGAGCTCCTACAATGAGCAGTTCTTC. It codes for CASQTVSSYNEQFF.

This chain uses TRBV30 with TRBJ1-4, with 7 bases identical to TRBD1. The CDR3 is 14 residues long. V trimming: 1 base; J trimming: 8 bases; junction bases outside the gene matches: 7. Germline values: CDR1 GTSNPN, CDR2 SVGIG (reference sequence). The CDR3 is CAWSGTGVGEKLFF. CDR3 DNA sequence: TGTGCCTGGAGTGGTACAGGGGTCGGCGAAAAACTGTTTTTT.

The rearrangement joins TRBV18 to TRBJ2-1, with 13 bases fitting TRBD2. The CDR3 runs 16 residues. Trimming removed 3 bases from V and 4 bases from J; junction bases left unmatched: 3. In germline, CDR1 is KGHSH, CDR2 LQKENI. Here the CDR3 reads CASSPELAGGYNEQFF. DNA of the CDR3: TGTGCCAGCTCACCTGAACTAGCGGGGGGGTACAATGAGCAGTTCTTC.

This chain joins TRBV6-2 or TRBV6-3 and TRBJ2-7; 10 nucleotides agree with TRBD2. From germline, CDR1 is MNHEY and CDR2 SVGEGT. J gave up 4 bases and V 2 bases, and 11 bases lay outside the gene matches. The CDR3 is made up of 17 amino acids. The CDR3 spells CASSYASLAGGPYEQYF. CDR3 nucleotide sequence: TGTGCCAGCAGTTACGCGTCGTTAGCGGGAGGACCATACGAGCAGTACTTC.

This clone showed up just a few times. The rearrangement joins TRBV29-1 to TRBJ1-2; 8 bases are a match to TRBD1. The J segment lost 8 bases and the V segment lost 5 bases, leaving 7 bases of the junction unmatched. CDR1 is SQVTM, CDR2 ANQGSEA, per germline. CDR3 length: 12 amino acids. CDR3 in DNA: TGCAGCGTTATGACAGGGGCAGAAGGCTACACCTTC. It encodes CSVMTGAEGYTF.

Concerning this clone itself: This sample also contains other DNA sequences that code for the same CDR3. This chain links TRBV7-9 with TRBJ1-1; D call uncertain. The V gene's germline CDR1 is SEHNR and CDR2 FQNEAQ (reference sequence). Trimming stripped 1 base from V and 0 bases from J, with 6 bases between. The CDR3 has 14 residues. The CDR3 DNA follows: TGTGCCAGCAGCTTAGGACAAATGAACACTGAAGCTTTCTTT. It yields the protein CASSLGQMNTEAFF.

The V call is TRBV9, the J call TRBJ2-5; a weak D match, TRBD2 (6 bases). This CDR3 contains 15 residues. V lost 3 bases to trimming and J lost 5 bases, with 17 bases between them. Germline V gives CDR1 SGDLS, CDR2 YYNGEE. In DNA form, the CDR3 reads TGTGCCAGCAGCGAGAGCGGGTACCCCGGGGAGACCCAGTACTTC. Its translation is CASSESGYPGETQYF. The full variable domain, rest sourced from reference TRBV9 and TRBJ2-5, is DSGVTQTPKHLITATGQRVTLRCSPRSGDLSVYWYQQSLDQGLQFLIQYYNGEERAKGNILERFSAQQFPDLHSELNLSSLELGDSALYFCASSESGYPGETQYFGPGTRLLVL.